Listed below are T cell receptor beta chains from one sample, sequenced in a study of Ad26.COV2.S vaccination and SARS-CoV-2 variants. Clones were sequenced by immunoSEQ multiplex PCR, and TCRdb holds only the in-frame ones, with some missing. Of hundreds of thousands of clones listed, 65% to 90% are singletons. The material sequenced was peripheral blood, taken in a trial of Ad26.COV2.S vaccine versus placebo. The receptors were sampled from a person aged 18-65 years who received the Ad26.COV2.S COVID-19 vaccine or a placebo. The CDR3 runs from the conserved cysteine through the conserved F or W. D genes are given only for firm matches. Clone sizes are given selectively: once, few, many, or a class where the clone is expanded.

NA	TRBV5-1	15	TRBJ2-1	TRBD2	CASSLLAGGPDEQFF	TGCGCCAGCAGCTTGCTAGCGGGAGGGCCGGATGAGCAGTTCTTC
NA	TRBV7-2	15	TRBJ1-2	TRBD1	CASSPRQGRGNGYTF	TGTGCCAGCAGCCCAAGACAGGGTCGTGGGAATGGCTACACCTTC
NA	TRBV3-1/TRBV3-2	15	TRBJ1-5	NA	CASSQDGHSNQPQHF	TGTGCCAGCAGCCAAGATGGGCATAGCAATCAGCCCCAGCATTTT
once	TRBV5-1	13	TRBJ2-7	NA	CASTTTGTEEQYF	TGCGCCAGCACCACTACAGGGACGGAAGAGCAGTACTTC
NA	TRBV6-2/TRBV6-3	13	TRBJ2-1	TRBD1	CASSDRGYNEQFF	TGTGCCAGCAGTGACAGGGGGTACAATGAGCAGTTCTTC
NA	TRBV4-1	16	TRBJ2-7	TRBD1	CASSQDRDRGLYEQYF	TGCGCCAGCAGCCAAGATAGGGACAGGGGACTCTACGAGCAGTACTTC
NA	TRBV12-2	16	TRBJ2-3	NA	CASRPLRGESVDTQYF	TGTGCAAGTCGCCCGCTCAGGGGGGAGTCTGTAGATACGCAGTATTTT
NA	TRBV6-1	15	TRBJ2-7	NA	CASSEVAWPSYEQYF	TGTGCCAGCAGTGAAGTCGCTTGGCCCAGCTACGAGCAGTACTTC
NA	TRBV28	13	TRBJ2-1	NA	CASRVVGFHEQFF	TGTGCCAGCAGGGTGGTGGGTTTCCATGAGCAGTTCTTC
NA	TRBV18	16	TRBJ2-4	NA	CASSPPRVGAKNIQYF	TGTGCCAGCTCACCTCCCAGGGTTGGGGCCAAAAACATTCAGTACTTC
once	TRBV9	16	TRBJ1-2	NA	CASSVGNHDSLYGYTF	TGTGCCAGCAGCGTAGGGAATCACGACAGCCTCTATGGCTACACCTTC
NA	TRBV7-9	14	TRBJ1-5	NA	CASSFDSRNQPQHF	TGTGCCAGCAGTTTTGACAGTCGAAATCAGCCCCAGCATTTT
NA	TRBV6-5	13	TRBJ1-2	NA	CASSRQGTYGYTF	TGTGCCAGCAGTCGGCAGGGAACCTATGGCTACACCTTC
NA	TRBV6-2/TRBV6-3	13	TRBJ2-7	NA	CASSRDLRGEQYF	TGTGCCAGCAGCCGAGACCTCCGAGGGGAGCAGTACTTC
once	TRBV7-9	15	TRBJ2-2	NA	CASSRGGTNTGELFF	TGTGCCAGCAGCCGGGGCGGGACAAACACCGGGGAGCTGTTTTTT
NA	TRBV3-1/TRBV3-2	15	TRBJ2-5	TRBD2	CASPSFWRGWETQYF	TGTGCCAGCCCTTCGTTTTGGCGGGGGTGGGAGACCCAGTACTTC
NA	TRBV5-5	12	TRBJ2-5	NA	CASSPTQETQYF	TGTGCCAGCAGCCCGACCCAAGAGACCCAGTACTTC
NA	TRBV15	13	TRBJ2-1	NA	CATSRVSYNEQFF	TGTGCCACCAGCAGAGTTTCCTACAATGAGCAGTTCTTC
NA	TRBV10-3	12	TRBJ2-3	NA	CAIADSTDTQYF	TGTGCCATCGCCGATAGCACAGATACGCAGTATTTT
NA	TRBV6-2/TRBV6-3	17	TRBJ1-1	NA	CASSYRQGGTENTEAFF	TGTGCCAGCAGTTACAGGCAGGGAGGGACGGAAAACACTGAAGCTTTCTTT
NA	TRBV7-2	15	TRBJ2-2	NA	CASTPWTFYTGELFF	TGTGCCAGCACCCCTTGGACATTTTACACCGGGGAGCTGTTTTTT
NA	TRBV10-3	16	TRBJ1-2	NA	CAISESRTESNYGYTF	TGTGCCATCAGTGAGTCGCGGACAGAGTCTAACTATGGCTACACCTTC
NA	TRBV19	12	TRBJ2-1	NA	CASSIAQLEQFF	TGTGCCAGTAGTATCGCACAGCTCGAGCAGTTCTTC